This TCR beta chain came from a study of OX40 agonist ivuxolimab in advanced cancers. For the study at large: Patients were dosed intravenously with ivuxolimab at 0.01 to 10 mg/kg every 2 weeks.

The CDR3 extends over 19 amino acids. V shed 1 base and J shed 1 base, with 22 bases lying between them. Germline loops: CDR1 SEHNR, CDR2 FQNEAQ (reference sequence). Measured with immunoSEQ multiplex PCR; TCRdb has only the in-frame clones, and not every one. The sample contains 50,000 or so clones, 86% of which appear only once. Blood got drawn at baseline, again on cycle 4 day 1, and then on cycle 7 day 1. This clone was picked up one time. The gene calls are TRBV7-9 and TRBJ1-1; D possibly corresponds to TRBD1 (5 bases). This TCR derives from an adult with an advanced solid tumor such as melanoma, head and neck, liver or kidney cancer. Sequences were derived from CD4+ or CD8+ T cells sorted from blood, sampled in a trial of the OX40 agonist ivuxolimab. As DNA, the CDR3 is TGTGCCAGCAGCTTAGGGGGGTGGGCAGGGCCGAAGAGGAACACTGAAGCTTTCTTT. Translation gives CASSLGGWAGPKRNTEAFF.